Each of the 18 T cell receptor beta chains below was sequenced from the same sample in a study of T cells in Graves' hyperthyroidism and ophthalmopathy. Regions amplified from RNA transcripts were the TCR beta CDR3 regions. TCR CDR3 regions were first amplified by RT-PCR with HTBI primers. MiXCR, applied by TCRdb to the multiplex PCR reads, yields one record per CDR3 protein. The sample lists more than 550,000 distinct CDR3 sequences; roughly 45% were seen once. The material sequenced was peripheral blood or thyroid tissue (not recorded which). All receptors come from an adult man with Graves' disease, either hyperthyroidism or ophthalmopathy (not recorded which).

The chain combines TRBV2 with TRBJ2-6; D not certain. CDR3 length equals 14 residues. The germline V gene has CDR1 SNHLY and CDR2 FYNNEI. For the CDR3, the DNA is TGTGCTAGACCTCAGTTCTCTGGGGCCAACGTCCTGACTTTC. It is translated as CARPQFSGANVLTF.

Remarks on this clonotype: The junction and the germline gene differ at one end; a read error may be behind it. The CDR3 sequence is CAASSADRRYEQYF. DNA of the CDR3: TGTGCCGCCAGCAGCGCAGACCGCCGCTACGAGCAGTACTTC. V and J are TRBV15 and TRBJ2-7; D is uncertain. CDR1 LNHNV and CDR2 YYDKDF come from the germline V gene (reference sequence). The CDR3 has 14 amino acids.

The chain carries TRBV20-1 and TRBJ2-2; TRBD2 might be the D (6 bases). Germline V lookup: CDR1 DFQATT, CDR2 SNEGSKA (reference sequence). V was shortened by 6 bases and J by 3 bases, with 14 bases between the two germline ends. The CDR3 has 14 residues. CDR3 sequence: CSAMSGVDTGELFF. Written as DNA, the CDR3 is TGCAGTGCCATGTCGGGGGTGGACACCGGGGAGCTGTTTTTT.

Comment on this clonotype: This may be a read error, as it is one base from a much larger clone. The V and J genes are TRBV10-3 and TRBJ2-7, with 12 positions matching TRBD1. Germline CDR1 reads ENHRY; CDR2 reads SYGVKD. This CDR3 is built from 14 residues. CDR3 DNA: TGTGCCATCAGGGCCGGGACAGGGGGCGCGGAGCTGTACTTC. Translating it yields CAIRAGTGGAELYF.

The chain is built from TRBV25-1 and TRBJ1-5, with D perhaps TRBD1 (6 bases). CDR1 is MGHDK, CDR2 SYGVNS, per germline. With 1 base removed from V and 5 bases from J, the gap between germline ends came to 9 bases. The CDR3 covers 14 residues. CDR3 amino acids: CASSESRGDQPQHF. In DNA, the CDR3 is TGTGCCAGCAGTGAATCGAGGGGGGATCAGCCCCAGCATTTT.

This chain joins TRBV15 and TRBJ1-5; possibly TRBD1 for D (5 bases). The CDR3 sequence is 13 residues long. Germline V CDR1 and CDR2: LNHNV, YYDKDF (reference sequence). Trimming took off 0 bases at V and 6 bases at J, with 6 bases between the two ends. As DNA, the CDR3 is TGTGCCACCAGCAGAGACAGGGTTCAGCCCCAGCATTTT. Its protein is CATSRDRVQPQHF.

The V call is TRBV25-1, the J call TRBJ2-7; 7 bases are a match to TRBD1. The CDR3 loop spans 15 amino acids. Trimming took 3 bases from V and 7 from J; bases not matched to a gene: 12. Germline CDR1 MGHDK, CDR2 SYGVNS. For the CDR3, the DNA is TGTGCCAGCAGTGACGCCGGGACAGCCCTTAATGAGCAGTACTTC. Amino acid sequence: CASSDAGTALNEQYF.

The chain links TRBV29-1 to TRBJ2-5, with TRBD1 matching over 8 bases. The CDR3 spans 13 residues. From germline, CDR1 is SQVTM and CDR2 ANQGSEA. J lost 5 bases, V lost 6 bases, and 8 bases had no gene match. The CDR3 DNA reads as TGCAGCGTGACCGGGACAGGCTCGGAGACCCAGTACTTC. This sequence encodes CSVTGTGSETQYF.

This clonotype has a handful of counts. This rearrangement joins TRBV5-1 to TRBJ2-6; TRBD1 is a possible D gene (5 bases). The CDR3 runs to 15 residues. Germline CDR1 is SGHRS and CDR2 is YFSETQ. V lost 3 bases to trimming and J lost 3 bases, with 10 bases between them. CDR3 protein: CASSSGSRGANVLTF. CDR3 DNA sequence: TGCGCCAGCAGCTCAGGGTCCCGTGGGGCCAACGTCCTGACTTTC.

This clonotype was detected only once. The chain is built from TRBV24-1 and TRBJ2-1; 10 bases agree with TRBD1. This CDR3 has 17 amino acids. The junction had 10 bases not matched to a gene; V was cut back by 3 bases and J by 6 bases. In germline, CDR1 is KGHDR, CDR2 SFDVKD. In DNA, the CDR3 is TGTGCCACCAGTGATCCCGGGACAGGGGAGACCCGCAATGAGCAGTTCTTC. This gives the protein CATSDPGTGETRNEQFF.

The sample holds one count of this clonotype. This is likely a read error, given that the CDR3 carries no conserved phenylalanine or tryptophan at its end. No DNA is shown, since the ends of the CDR3 on it are uncertain; the CDR3 is the one TCRdb lists. The chain joins TRBV7-6 to TRBJ2-7. CDR1 and CDR2 from the germline V gene are SGHVS and FNYEAQ. The CDR3 spans 11 amino acids, including both terminal residues. This CDR3 reads CASSQGNSIHN.

The chain recombines TRBV10-3 with TRBJ2-5; TRBD2 matches 12 bases. This CDR3 has 14 amino acids. Looked up from germline, CDR1 is ENHRY and CDR2 is SYGVKD. The ends lost 5 bases at V and 5 bases at J; junction bases unmatched: 3. The CDR3 coding sequence is TGTGCCATCAGTCTCGGACTAGCGGGGGAGACCCAGTACTTC. Its translation is CAISLGLAGETQYF.

For this clonotype: Since a much larger clone is just one base distant, this may be a read error. The rearrangement links TRBV7-9 to TRBJ1-5; no firm D call. The CDR3 is 14 amino acids. The germline gives CDR1 SEHNR, CDR2 FQNEAQ (reference sequence). The CDR3 bases are TGTACCAGCAGCTTAGGGTATAGCAATCAGCCCCAGCATTTT. It is translated as CTSSLGYSNQPQHF.

In this sample, this clonotype turned up many times. The genes are TRBV2 and TRBJ1-6, with a possible D match to TRBD1 (6 bases). The CDR3 covers 14 residues. Germline V CDR1 and CDR2: SNHLY, FYNNEI. V was cut by 7 bases and J by 5 bases, with 12 bases left in between. The CDR3 region is CASKLRGNNSPLHF. The CDR3 DNA is TGTGCCAGCAAGTTAAGGGGGAATAATTCACCCCTCCACTTT.

The chain couples TRBV14 to TRBJ1-1; D is unresolved. Trimming took off 1 base at V and 6 bases at J, with 12 bases between the two ends. Per the germline V gene, CDR1 is SGHDN and CDR2 is FVKESK. The CDR3 spans 14 residues. The CDR3 reads CASSQVSVAAEAFF. The CDR3 nucleotides read TGTGCCAGCAGCCAAGTATCGGTTGCGGCTGAAGCTTTCTTT.

The chain combines TRBV7-9 with TRBJ2-5; 7 bases are a match to TRBD2. The end of the DNA fits TRBJ2-1 better, so the J call may be wrong. Germline V gene lookup returns CDR1 SEHNR and CDR2 FQNEAQ (reference sequence). This CDR3 is built from 13 residues. CDR3 region: CASSWGLYNEQFF. Written as DNA, the CDR3 is TGTGCCAGCAGCTGGGGACTATACAATGAGCAGTTCTTC.

This clonotype was counted at least ten times. A read error may account for a junction end that differs from germline. This chain uses TRBV7-9 with TRBJ2-2; D gene ambiguous. CDR3 length equals 13 residues. The V gene's germline CDR1 is SEHNR and CDR2 FQNEAQ (reference sequence). The CDR3 spells CASSLKGGGELFF. In DNA, the CDR3 is TGTGCTAGCAGCTTAAAGGGTGGCGGGGAGCTGTTTTTT.

Remarks on this clonotype: Since a much larger clone is just one base distant, this may be a read error. The J gene is TRBJ2-7, the V gene TRBV29-1; D call uncertain. The CDR3 has 11 residues. Germline V gene sequence: CDR1 SQVTM, CDR2 ANQGSEA. The CDR3 loop reads CSGEERYEQYF. In DNA, the CDR3 is TGCAGCGGTGAAGAGAGATACGAGCAGTACTTC.